These T cell receptor beta chains were read from a single sample in a study of CD8+CD57+ T cells in acquired aplastic anemia. TCRdb re-called the reads through MiXCR, storing one row per CDR3 protein. This table holds 150,000 to 200,000 distinct CDR3 sequences, less than 60% found once. The source material was sorted CD4+, CD8+, or CD8+CD57+ T cells (not recorded which) from PBMCs. Source of these receptors: a human donor with aplastic anemia. The CDR3 runs from the conserved cysteine through the conserved F or W. The D gene is left open where the match is weak. Rows give clone size only sometimes, using once, few, many, or a class for an expanded clone.

j_gene: TRBJ1-5; abundance: -; v_gene: TRBV15; d_gene: -; CDR3nt: TGTGCCACCAGCAGCGTCAGTGAGGGCAAGCCCCAGCATTTT; CDR3aa: CATSSVSEGKPQHF
j_gene: TRBJ1-3; abundance: -; v_gene: TRBV3-1; d_gene: -; CDR3nt: TGTGCCAGCAGCCAGGGCAGGCATAGGGGAACCCCTGGAAACACCATATATTTT; CDR3aa: CASSQGRHRGTPGNTIYF
j_gene: TRBJ1-6; abundance: many; v_gene: TRBV12-3/TRBV12-4; d_gene: -; CDR3nt: TGTGCCAGCAGTTTTGGGGAACCCCTCCACTTT; CDR3aa: CASSFGEPLHF
j_gene: TRBJ2-3; abundance: many; v_gene: TRBV24-1; d_gene: -; CDR3nt: TGTGCCACCAGTACCCCCGCTGGAAGCACAGATACGCAGTATTTT; CDR3aa: CATSTPAGSTDTQYF
j_gene: TRBJ1-2; abundance: -; v_gene: TRBV19; d_gene: TRBD1; CDR3nt: TGTGCCAGTAGTGTTGGGACAGCCTCTTTTGACTATGGCTACGCCTTC; CDR3aa: CASSVGTASFDYGYAF
j_gene: TRBJ1-2; abundance: -; v_gene: TRBV10-2; d_gene: TRBD1; CDR3nt: TGCGCCAGCAGTGACCCTTTGGACAGGATCGATGGCTACACCTTC; CDR3aa: CASSDPLDRIDGYTF
j_gene: TRBJ1-2; abundance: many; v_gene: TRBV14; d_gene: -; CDR3nt: TGTGCCAGCAGCCAAGACCCATGGGCTGGCTACACCTTC; CDR3aa: CASSQDPWAGYTF
j_gene: TRBJ2-7; abundance: few; v_gene: TRBV3-1; d_gene: -; CDR3nt: TGTGCCAGCAGCCAACCGGGGGCGATCAGCGAGCAGTACTTC; CDR3aa: CASSQPGAISEQYF
j_gene: TRBJ1-1; abundance: -; v_gene: TRBV6-5; d_gene: TRBD1; CDR3nt: TGTGCCAGCAGATTATTCCGGGACAGGGGGCAAAGTGAAGCTTTCTTT; CDR3aa: CASRLFRDRGQSEAFF
j_gene: TRBJ1-2; abundance: many; v_gene: TRBV6-1; d_gene: -; CDR3nt: TGTGCCAGCAGTCGGACCTCCTATGGCTACACCTTC; CDR3aa: CASSRTSYGYTF
j_gene: TRBJ2-7; abundance: -; v_gene: TRBV29-1; d_gene: TRBD1; CDR3nt: TGCAGCGTTTCCCGGACAGGGCCCTACGAGCAGTACTTC; CDR3aa: CSVSRTGPYEQYF
j_gene: TRBJ2-6; abundance: many; v_gene: TRBV2; d_gene: -; CDR3nt: TGTGCCAGCAGTGAAAACAGGTACCGTAAAACCAACGTCCTGACTTTC; CDR3aa: CASSENRYRKTNVLTF
j_gene: TRBJ2-3; abundance: many; v_gene: TRBV5-1; d_gene: TRBD2; CDR3nt: TGCGCCAGCAGCTTGGCTGGGCGGGGGAGCACAGATACGCAGTATTTT; CDR3aa: CASSLAGRGSTDTQYF
j_gene: TRBJ1-6; abundance: many; v_gene: TRBV3-1; d_gene: -; CDR3nt: TGTGCCAGCAGCCAAGTTGGGGCGGGTTCACCCCTCCACTTT; CDR3aa: CASSQVGAGSPLHF
j_gene: TRBJ2-2; abundance: -; v_gene: TRBV6-5; d_gene: -; CDR3nt: TGTGCCAGCAGTTACTCGAAGTTCAGCGACACCGGGGAGCTGTTTTTT; CDR3aa: CASSYSKFSDTGELFF
j_gene: TRBJ2-5; abundance: -; v_gene: TRBV19; d_gene: -; CDR3nt: TGTGCCAGTAGTGGTACGGGCAGGGAAGAGACCCAGTACTTC; CDR3aa: CASSGTGREETQYF
j_gene: TRBJ1-1; abundance: few; v_gene: TRBV6-2/TRBV6-3; d_gene: TRBD1; CDR3nt: TGTGCCAGCAGTTACATGGGACAGACTGAAGCTTTCTTT; CDR3aa: CASSYMGQTEAFF
j_gene: TRBJ1-2; abundance: -; v_gene: TRBV10-3; d_gene: -; CDR3nt: TGTGCCATCAGTGAGGGGGGCGAGTCGAGTGGATACACCTTC; CDR3aa: CAISEGGESSGYTF
j_gene: TRBJ2-5; abundance: many; v_gene: TRBV7-2; d_gene: -; CDR3nt: TGTGCCAGCAGCTTAGAGATGGGCTGGGGAGAGACCCAGTACTTC; CDR3aa: CASSLEMGWGETQYF
j_gene: TRBJ2-7; abundance: many; v_gene: TRBV20-1; d_gene: -; CDR3nt: TGCAGTGTTAGGGGGTCCTACGAGCAGTACTTC; CDR3aa: CSVRGSYEQYF